A single T cell receptor beta chain is shown here with its context. Researchers barred patients who had uncontrolled infection, other autoimmune disease, pregnancy or lactation. Clinical symptoms, serum thyroxine, TRAb, thyroid ultrasound and orbital computed tomography informed diagnoses. Germline lookup yields CDR1 MGHRA and CDR2 YSYEKL. This CDR3 is built from 15 residues. Trimming left V 0 bases short and J 5 bases short, with 12 bases between. This sample is drawn from a study of T cells in Graves' hyperthyroidism and ophthalmopathy. Amplified TCR beta CDR3 regions came from RNA transcripts. The primer set for the first-round RT-PCR of the TCR CDR3 was HTBI. TCRdb re-called the multiplex PCR reads with MiXCR, one entry per CDR3 protein. The sample shows 500,000 to 800,000 distinct CDR3 sequences, roughly 15% of them seen only once.

The TCR sequence derives from a woman aged 45-60 years with Graves' ophthalmopathy. The sequenced sample consisted of blood. The chain is built from TRBV4-1 and TRBJ2-3; maybe TRBD2 (6 bases). Written as DNA, the CDR3 is TGCGCCAGCAGCCAAGATGCGGGGCCGCTAGATACGCAGTATTTT. Amino acid sequence: CASSQDAGPLDTQYF.